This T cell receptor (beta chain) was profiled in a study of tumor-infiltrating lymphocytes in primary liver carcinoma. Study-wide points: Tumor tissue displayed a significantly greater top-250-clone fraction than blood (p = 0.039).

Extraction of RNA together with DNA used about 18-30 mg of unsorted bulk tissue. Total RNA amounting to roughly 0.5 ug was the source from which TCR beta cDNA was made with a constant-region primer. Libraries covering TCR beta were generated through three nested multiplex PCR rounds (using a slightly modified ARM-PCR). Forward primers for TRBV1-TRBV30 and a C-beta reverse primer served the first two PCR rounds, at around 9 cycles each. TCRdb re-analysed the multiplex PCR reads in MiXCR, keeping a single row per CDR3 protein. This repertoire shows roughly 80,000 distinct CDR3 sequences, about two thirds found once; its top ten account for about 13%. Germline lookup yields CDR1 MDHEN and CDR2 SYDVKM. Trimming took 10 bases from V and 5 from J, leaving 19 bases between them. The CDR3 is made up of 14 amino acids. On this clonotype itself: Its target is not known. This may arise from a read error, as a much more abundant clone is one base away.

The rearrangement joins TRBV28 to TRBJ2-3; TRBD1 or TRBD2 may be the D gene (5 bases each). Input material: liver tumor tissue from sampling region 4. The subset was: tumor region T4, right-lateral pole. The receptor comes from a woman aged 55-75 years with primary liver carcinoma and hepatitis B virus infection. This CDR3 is CANILARAGDTQYF. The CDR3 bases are TGTGCCAACATCCTAGCCAGGGCTGGAGATACGCAGTATTTT.